This T cell receptor (beta chain) was sequenced for a study of regulatory and conventional T cells in RAG deficiency. About this clone itself: Its specificity is not known.

Study-wide points: Shannon entropy fell and Simpson indices rose in RAG-deficient patients. In Omenn syndrome, Treg and Tconv repertoires overlapped >85%.

The CDR3 length is 15 residues. CDR1 and CDR2 from the germline V gene are SGHAT and FQNNGV. The V and J ends lost 5 bases and 3 bases, in that order; junction bases with no gene match: 9. The protocol was immunoSEQ multiplex PCR, while the TCRdb copy is restricted to in-frame clones and leaves out a portion. The sample lists around 33,000 clones, more than 80% occurring once. These records were also assigned to another study, of regulatory T cells. That study adds: Primers: 52 TRBV forward and 13 TRBJ reverse.

This clonotype was sampled from a human donor in good health. Sequencing was performed on CD8+ T cells sorted from blood. The chain joins TRBV11-2 to TRBJ1-1; 7 bases map to TRBD1. Written as DNA, the CDR3 is TGTGCCAGCAGCAGATTGACAGGGAGCCACACTGAAGCTTTCTTT. It is translated as CASSRLTGSHTEAFF.